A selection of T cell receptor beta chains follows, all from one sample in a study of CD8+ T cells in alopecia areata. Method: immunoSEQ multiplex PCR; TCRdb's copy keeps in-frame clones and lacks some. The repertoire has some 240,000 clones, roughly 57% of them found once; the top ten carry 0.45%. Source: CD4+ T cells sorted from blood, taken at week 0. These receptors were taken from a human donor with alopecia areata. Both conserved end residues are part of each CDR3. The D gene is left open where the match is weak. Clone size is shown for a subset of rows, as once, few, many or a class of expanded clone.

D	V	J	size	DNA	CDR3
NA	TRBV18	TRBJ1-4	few	TGTGCCAGCACCCTAAACAGTGGGTATAATGAAAAACTGTTTTTT	CASTLNSGYNEKLFF
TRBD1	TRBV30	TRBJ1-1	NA	TGTGCCTGGAAGCTACGGGACAGCGGGAACACTGAAGCTTTCTTT	CAWKLRDSGNTEAFF
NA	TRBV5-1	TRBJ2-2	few	TGCGCCAGCAATCCGGCGAACACCGGGGAGCTGTTTTTT	CASNPANTGELFF
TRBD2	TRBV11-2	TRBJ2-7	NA	TGTGCCAGCAGCTTGCTGGGACTAGCGGGAGAGGAGCAGTACTTC	CASSLLGLAGEEQYF
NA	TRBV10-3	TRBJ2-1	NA	TGTGCCATCAGTGAAGAACGGGGTGACTCCTACAATGAGCAGTTCTTC	CAISEERGDSYNEQFF
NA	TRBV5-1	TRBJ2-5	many	TGCGCCAGCAGCTTGGGGGACGGCGGCGGAGAGACCCAGTACTTC	CASSLGDGGGETQYF
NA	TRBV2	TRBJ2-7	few	TGTGCCAGCAGGAACGTAGGGACCTACGAGCAGTACTTC	CASRNVGTYEQYF
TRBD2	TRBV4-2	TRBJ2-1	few	TGTGCCAGCAGCCAAGGCCCCTTAGCGGGAGGGACCTACAATGAGCAGTTCTTC	CASSQGPLAGGTYNEQFF
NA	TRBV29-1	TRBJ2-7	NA	TGCAGCTCGGATCCCGAGAGGGACGAGCAGTACTTC	CSSDPERDEQYF
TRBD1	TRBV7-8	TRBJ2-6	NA	TGTGCCAGCAGCCCAGACAGGGCTGGGGCCAACGTCCTGACTTTC	CASSPDRAGANVLTF
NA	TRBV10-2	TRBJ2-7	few	TGCGCCAGCAGTCCCCGACTGGACGAGCAGTACTTC	CASSPRLDEQYF
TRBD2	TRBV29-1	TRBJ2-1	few	TGCAGCGTTGGAAGACTAGCCGCAAACAATGAGCAGTTCTTC	CSVGRLAANNEQFF
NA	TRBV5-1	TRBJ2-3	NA	TGCGCCAGCAGCTTGGACTCTAGCACAGATACGCAGTATTTT	CASSLDSSTDTQYF
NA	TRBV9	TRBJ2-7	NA	TGTGCCAGCAGCGCGGGATACGAGCAGTACTTC	CASSAGYEQYF
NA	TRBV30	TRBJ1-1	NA	TGTGCCTGGAGTGTAGGGAACACTGAAGCTTTCTTT	CAWSVGNTEAFF
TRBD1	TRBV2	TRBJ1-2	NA	TGTGCCAGCAGTGAGGGGGACAGGGCGTATGGCTACACCTTC	CASSEGDRAYGYTF
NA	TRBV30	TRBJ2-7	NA	TGTGCCTCTTCCTCCCTTTACGAGCAGTACTTC	CASSSLYEQYF
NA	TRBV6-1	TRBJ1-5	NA	TGTGCCAGCAGTGAAGTCGGGCAGAAGAATCAGCCCCAGCATTTT	CASSEVGQKNQPQHF
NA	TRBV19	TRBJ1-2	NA	TGTGCCAGTAGTATGGTAGCAGACTATGGCTACACCTTC	CASSMVADYGYTF
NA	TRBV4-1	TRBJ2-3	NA	TGCGCCAGCAGCCAAGGAAACAGGGACACAGATACGCAGTATTTT	CASSQGNRDTDTQYF
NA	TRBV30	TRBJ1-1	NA	TGTGCCTGGAGCGCCGGGTATCGAGGGTTCGAAGCTTTCTTT	CAWSAGYRGFEAFF
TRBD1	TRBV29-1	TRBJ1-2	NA	TGCAGCGTTGTGGCAGGGGGGAGGTCCTCCACCTTC	CSVVAGGRSSTF